This section outlines one T cell receptor (beta chain) sequence together with its context. Its specificity is unknown. Germline CDR1 SGHNT, CDR2 YENEEA. The CDR3 extends over 21 amino acids. Unmatched junction bases numbered 21, after V lost 0 bases and J lost 6 bases. The data derive from a study of T cell responses to AZD1222 COVID-19 vaccine. Clones were read by immunoSEQ multiplex PCR, and TCRdb kept only the in-frame ones, dropping some. The data show 68,000 or so clones, about nine tenths seen once. Study-wide results and limits: Elevations in Spike-specific TCR breadth and depth followed administration of two AZD1222 doses. Among the donors, most were white British and more were female, and clonal diversity was possibly underestimated.

This TCR came from an adult in good health. The input for sequencing was peripheral blood, taken on day 0 of AZD1222 vaccination. V is TRBV11-3 and J is TRBJ2-1, with TRBD2 identical over 9 bases. DNA for the CDR3: TGTGCCAGCAGCTTAGACGCCGGGGAACGGGCTAGCGGGATATTGGGCAATGAGCAGTTCTTC. Translating it yields CASSLDAGERASGILGNEQFF. Based on the CDR3 plus reference TRBV11-3 and TRBJ2-1, the full variable domain is EAGVVQSPRYKIIEKKQPVAFWCNPISGHNTLYWYLQNLGQGPELLIRYENEEAVDDSQLPKDRFSAERLKGVDSTLKIQPAELGDSAVYLCASSLDAGERASGILGNEQFFGPGTRLTVL.